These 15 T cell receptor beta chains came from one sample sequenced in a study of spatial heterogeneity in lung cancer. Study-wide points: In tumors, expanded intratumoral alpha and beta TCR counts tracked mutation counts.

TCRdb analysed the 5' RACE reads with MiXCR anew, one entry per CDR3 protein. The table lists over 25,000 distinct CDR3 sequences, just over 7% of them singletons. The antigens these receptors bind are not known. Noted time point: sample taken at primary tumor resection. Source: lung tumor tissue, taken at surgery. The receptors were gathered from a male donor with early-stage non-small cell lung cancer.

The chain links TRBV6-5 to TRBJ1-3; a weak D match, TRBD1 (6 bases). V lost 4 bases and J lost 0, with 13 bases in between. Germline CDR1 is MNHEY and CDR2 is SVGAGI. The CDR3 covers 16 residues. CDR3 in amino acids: CASSSGTSSSGNTIYF. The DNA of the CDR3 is TGTGCCAGCAGTTCCGGGACATCCAGCTCTGGAAACACCATATATTTT.

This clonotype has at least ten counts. This CDR3 is CATSINRGANTGELFF. The CDR3, as DNA: TGTGCCACCAGCATAAACAGGGGCGCGAACACCGGGGAGCTGTTTTTT. The chain links TRBV15 to TRBJ2-2; 7 bases fit TRBD1. With V trimmed by 4 bases and J by 0 bases, 5 bases remained unmatched. Germline V lookup: CDR1 LNHNV, CDR2 YYDKDF (reference sequence). This CDR3 contains 16 residues.

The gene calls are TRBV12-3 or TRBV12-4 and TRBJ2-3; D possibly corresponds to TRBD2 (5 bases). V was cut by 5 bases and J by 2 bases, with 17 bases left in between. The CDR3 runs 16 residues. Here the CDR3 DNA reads TGTGCCAGCAGTCCCGGAGGCGTCGCCTACACAGATACGCAGTATTTT. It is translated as CASSPGGVAYTDTQYF.

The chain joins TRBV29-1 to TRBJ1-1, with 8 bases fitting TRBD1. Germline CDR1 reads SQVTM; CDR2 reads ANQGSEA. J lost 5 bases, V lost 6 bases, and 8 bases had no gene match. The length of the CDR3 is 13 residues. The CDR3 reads CSVGQGGRTEAFF. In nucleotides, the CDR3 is TGCAGCGTCGGACAGGGAGGAAGGACTGAAGCTTTCTTT.

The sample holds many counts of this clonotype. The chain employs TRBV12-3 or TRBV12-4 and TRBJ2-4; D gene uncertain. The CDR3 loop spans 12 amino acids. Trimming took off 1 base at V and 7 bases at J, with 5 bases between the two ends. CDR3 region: CASSLEGNIQYF. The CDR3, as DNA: TGTGCCAGCAGTTTAGAGGGCAACATTCAGTACTTC.

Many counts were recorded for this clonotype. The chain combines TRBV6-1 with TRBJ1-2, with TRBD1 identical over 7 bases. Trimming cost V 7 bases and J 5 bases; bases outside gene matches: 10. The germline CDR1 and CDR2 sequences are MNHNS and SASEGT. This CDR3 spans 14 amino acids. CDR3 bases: TGTGCCAGCACTCCCGACAGGGCAGGGTATGGCTACACCTTC. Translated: CASTPDRAGYGYTF.

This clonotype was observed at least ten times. In nucleotides, the CDR3 is TGTGCCAGCACCTACTACGGGACAGGGAAGCAGCCCCAGCATTTT. It translates to CASTYYGTGKQPQHF. The chain is built from TRBV6-1 and TRBJ1-5; 9 nucleotides match TRBD1. The V segment lost 7 bases and the J segment 7 bases; nucleotides outside the gene matches: 11. The CDR3 loop spans 15 amino acids. CDR1 and CDR2 (germline): MNHNS, SASEGT.

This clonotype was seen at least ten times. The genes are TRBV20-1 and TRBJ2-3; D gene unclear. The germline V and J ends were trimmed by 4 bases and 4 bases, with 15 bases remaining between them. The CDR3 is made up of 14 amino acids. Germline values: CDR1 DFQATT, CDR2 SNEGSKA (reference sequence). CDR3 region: CSAIIPSLPDTQYF. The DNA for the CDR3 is TGCAGTGCTATTATCCCAAGCCTTCCAGATACGCAGTATTTT.

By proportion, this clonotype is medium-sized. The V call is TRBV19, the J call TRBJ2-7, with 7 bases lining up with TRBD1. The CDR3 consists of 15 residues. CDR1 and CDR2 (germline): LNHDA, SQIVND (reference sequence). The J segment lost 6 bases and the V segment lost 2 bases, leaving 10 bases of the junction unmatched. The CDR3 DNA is TGTGCCAGTAGTATAAAAGACAACAGGGGACGCGAGCAGTACTTC. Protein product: CASSIKDNRGREQYF.

CDR3 DNA: TGTGCCAGCAGCCAACACAGGGGACTAGCGGCCAATGAGCAGTTCTTC. This translates into CASSQHRGLAANEQFF. The chain carries TRBV4-2 and TRBJ2-1, with 11 nucleotides matching TRBD2. With 2 bases clipped from V and 6 bases from J, the junction kept 6 bases outside the gene matches. CDR1 is LGHNA, CDR2 YNFKEQ, per germline. The CDR3 has 16 residues.

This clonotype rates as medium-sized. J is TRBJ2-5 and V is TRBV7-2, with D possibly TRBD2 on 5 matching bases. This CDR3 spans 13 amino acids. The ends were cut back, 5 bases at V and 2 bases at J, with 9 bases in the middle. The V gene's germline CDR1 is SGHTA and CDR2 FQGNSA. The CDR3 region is CASSPRRQETQYF. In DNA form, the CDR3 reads TGTGCCAGCAGCCCCAGGAGGCAAGAGACCCAGTACTTC.

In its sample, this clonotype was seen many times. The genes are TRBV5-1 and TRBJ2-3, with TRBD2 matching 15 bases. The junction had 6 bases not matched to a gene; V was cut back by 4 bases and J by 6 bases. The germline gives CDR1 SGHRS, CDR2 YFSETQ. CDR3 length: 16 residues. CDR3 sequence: CASSMGLAGGSDTQYF. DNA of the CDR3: TGCGCCAGCAGCATGGGACTAGCGGGGGGATCGGATACGCAGTATTTT.

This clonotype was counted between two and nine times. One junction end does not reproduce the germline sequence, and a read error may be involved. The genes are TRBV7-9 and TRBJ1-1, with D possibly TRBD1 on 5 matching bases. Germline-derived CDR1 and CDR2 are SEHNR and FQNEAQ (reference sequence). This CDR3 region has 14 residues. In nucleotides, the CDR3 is TGTGCCAGCAACTTAGCCAGGGTGAACACTGAAGCTTTCTTT. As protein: CASNLARVNTEAFF.

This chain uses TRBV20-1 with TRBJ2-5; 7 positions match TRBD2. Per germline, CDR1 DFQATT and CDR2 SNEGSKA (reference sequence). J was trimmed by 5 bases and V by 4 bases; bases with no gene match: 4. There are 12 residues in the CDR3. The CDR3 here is CSATTSWETQYF. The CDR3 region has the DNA TGCAGTGCTACGACTAGCTGGGAGACCCAGTACTTC.

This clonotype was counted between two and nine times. CDR3 residues: CSAIRGLRWDNEQFF. CDR3 sequence (DNA): TGCAGTGCTATCAGAGGGCTAAGATGGGACAATGAGCAGTTCTTC. The chain combines TRBV20-1 with TRBJ2-1, with a weak D call TRBD2 (5 bases). Trimming took off 4 bases at V and 5 bases at J, with 18 bases between the two ends. This CDR3 comprises 15 residues. In germline, CDR1 is DFQATT, CDR2 SNEGSKA (reference sequence).